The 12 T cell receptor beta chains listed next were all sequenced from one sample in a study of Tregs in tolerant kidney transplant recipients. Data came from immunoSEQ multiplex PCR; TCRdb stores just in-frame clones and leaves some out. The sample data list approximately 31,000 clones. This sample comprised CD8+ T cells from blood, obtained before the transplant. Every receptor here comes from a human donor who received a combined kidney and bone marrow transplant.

The covered CDR3 bases are TGTGCCATCAGTGGGTCCCCGACTAGCGGGAGTACCCACGAG. Its protein is CAISGSPTSGSTHE. The whole CDR3 protein is CAISGSPTSGSTHEQYF. The chain uses TRBV10-3 and TRBJ2-7; 12 nucleotides match TRBD2. The read finishes 3 residues shy of the CDR3 end, and the germline J gene is used to complete it. The CDR3 totals 17 residues. J gave up 5 bases and V 4 bases, and 12 bases lay outside the gene matches. CDR1 ENHRY and CDR2 SYGVKD come from the germline V gene.

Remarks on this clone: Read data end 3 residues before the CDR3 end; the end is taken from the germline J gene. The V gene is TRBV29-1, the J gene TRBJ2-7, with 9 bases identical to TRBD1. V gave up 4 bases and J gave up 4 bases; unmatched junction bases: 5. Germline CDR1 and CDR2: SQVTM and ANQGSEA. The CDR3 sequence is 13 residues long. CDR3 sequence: CSVGTGQGYEQYF. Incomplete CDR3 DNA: TGCAGCGTTGGGACGGGACAGGGTTACGAG.

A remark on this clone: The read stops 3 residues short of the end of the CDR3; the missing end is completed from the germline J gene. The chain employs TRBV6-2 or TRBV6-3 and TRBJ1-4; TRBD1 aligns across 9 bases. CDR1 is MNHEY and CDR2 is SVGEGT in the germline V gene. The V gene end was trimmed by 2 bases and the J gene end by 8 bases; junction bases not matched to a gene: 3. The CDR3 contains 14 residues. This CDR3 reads CASSYDRGREKLFF. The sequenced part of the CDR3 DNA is TGTGCCAGCAGTTACGACAGGGGGAGAGAAAAA.

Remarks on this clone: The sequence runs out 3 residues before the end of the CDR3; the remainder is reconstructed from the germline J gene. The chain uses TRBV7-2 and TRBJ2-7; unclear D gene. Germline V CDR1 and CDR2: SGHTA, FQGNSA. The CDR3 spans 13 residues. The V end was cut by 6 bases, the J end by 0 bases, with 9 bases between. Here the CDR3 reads CASSLGPSYEQYF. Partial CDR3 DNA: TGTGCCAGCAGTCTAGGCCCCTCCTACGAG.

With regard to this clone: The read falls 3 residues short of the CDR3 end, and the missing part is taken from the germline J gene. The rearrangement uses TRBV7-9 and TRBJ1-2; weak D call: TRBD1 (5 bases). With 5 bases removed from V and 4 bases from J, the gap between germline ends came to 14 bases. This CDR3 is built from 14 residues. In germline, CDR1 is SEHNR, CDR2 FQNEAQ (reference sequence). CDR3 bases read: TGTGCCAGCAGCCAAGGGGAGGGATCCTATGGC. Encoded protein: CASSQGEGSYG. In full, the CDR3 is CASSQGEGSYGYTF. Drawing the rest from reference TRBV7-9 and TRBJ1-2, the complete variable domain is DTGVSQNPRHKITKRGQNVTFRCDPISEHNRLYWYRQTLGQGPEFLTYFQNEAQLEKSRLLSDRFSAERPKGSFSTLEIQRTEQGDSAMYLCASSQGEGSYGYTFGSGTRLTVV.

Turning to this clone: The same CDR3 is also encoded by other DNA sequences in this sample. The CDR3 is CASSYSLGQGVNEQFF. The CDR3 DNA, read in part, is TGTGCCAGCAGTTACTCTTTGGGACAGGGGGTCAATGAG. The chain recombines TRBV6-2 or TRBV6-3 with TRBJ2-1; TRBD1 agrees at 11 bases. Read sequence stops 3 residues before the CDR3 end, and the germline J gene provides the missing end. The length of the CDR3 is 16 residues. V trimming: 0 bases; J trimming: 6 bases; junction bases outside the gene matches: 4. Germline assignment: CDR1 MNHEY and CDR2 SVGEGT.

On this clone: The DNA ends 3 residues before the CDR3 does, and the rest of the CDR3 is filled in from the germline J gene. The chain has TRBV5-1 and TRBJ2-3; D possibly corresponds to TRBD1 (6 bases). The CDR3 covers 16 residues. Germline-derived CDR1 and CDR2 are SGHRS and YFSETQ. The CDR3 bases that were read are TGCGCCAGCAGCTTGGCCCCGGACAGTTCCCCAGCGGCG. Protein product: CASSLAPDSSPAA. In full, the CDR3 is CASSLAPDSSPAAQYF. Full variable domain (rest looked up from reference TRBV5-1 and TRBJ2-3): KAGVTQTPRYLIKTRGQQVTLSCSPISGHRSVSWYQQTPGQGLQFLFEYFSETQRNKGNFPGRFSGRQFSNSRSEMNVSTLELGDSALYLCASSLAPDSSPAAQYFGPGTRLTVL.

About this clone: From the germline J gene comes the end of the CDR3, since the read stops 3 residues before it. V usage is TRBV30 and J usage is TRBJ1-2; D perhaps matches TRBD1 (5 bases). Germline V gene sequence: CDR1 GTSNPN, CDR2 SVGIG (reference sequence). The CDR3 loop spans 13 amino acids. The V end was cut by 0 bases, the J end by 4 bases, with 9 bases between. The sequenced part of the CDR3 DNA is TGTGCCTGGAGTGTCTGGGGGGTCTATGGC. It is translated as CAWSVWGVYG. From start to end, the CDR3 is CAWSVWGVYGYTF.

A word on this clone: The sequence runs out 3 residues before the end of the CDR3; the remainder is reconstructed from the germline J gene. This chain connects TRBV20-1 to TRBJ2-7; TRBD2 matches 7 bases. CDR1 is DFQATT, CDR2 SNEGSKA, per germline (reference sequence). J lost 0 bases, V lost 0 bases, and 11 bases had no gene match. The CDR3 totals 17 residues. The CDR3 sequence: CSAREEARLAHSYEQYF. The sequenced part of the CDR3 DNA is TGCAGTGCTAGAGAGGAGGCCAGACTAGCTCACTCCTACGAG.

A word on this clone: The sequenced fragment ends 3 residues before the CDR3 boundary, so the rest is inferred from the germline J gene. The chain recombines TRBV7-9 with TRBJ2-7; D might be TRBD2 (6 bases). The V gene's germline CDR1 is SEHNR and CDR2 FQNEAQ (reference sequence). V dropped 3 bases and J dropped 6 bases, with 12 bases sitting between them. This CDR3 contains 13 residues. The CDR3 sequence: CASSLTSSREQYF. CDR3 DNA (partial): TGTGCCAGCAGCTTGACTAGTTCTCGCGAG.

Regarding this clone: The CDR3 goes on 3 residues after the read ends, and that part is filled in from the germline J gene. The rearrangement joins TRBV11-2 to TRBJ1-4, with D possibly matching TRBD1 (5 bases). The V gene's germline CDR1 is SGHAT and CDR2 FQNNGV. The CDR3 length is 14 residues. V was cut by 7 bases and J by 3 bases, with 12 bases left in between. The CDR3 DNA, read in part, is TGTGCCAGCAACCGGGGGGGGGCTAATGAAAAA. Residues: CASNRGGANEK. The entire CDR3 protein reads CASNRGGANEKLFF.

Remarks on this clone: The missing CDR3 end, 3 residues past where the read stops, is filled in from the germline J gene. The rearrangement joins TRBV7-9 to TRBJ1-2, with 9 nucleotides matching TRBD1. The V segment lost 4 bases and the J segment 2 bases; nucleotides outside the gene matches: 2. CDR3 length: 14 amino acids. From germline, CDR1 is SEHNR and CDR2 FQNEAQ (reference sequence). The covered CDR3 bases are TGTGCCAGCAGCTCTACAGGGGGCAACTATGGC. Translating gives CASSSTGGNYG. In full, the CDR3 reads CASSSTGGNYGYTF.